Sequencing of this T cell receptor (beta chain) was carried out in a study of T cells in localized non-small cell lung cancer. Germline lookup yields CDR1 GTSNPN and CDR2 SVGIG (reference sequence). CDR3 size: 14 residues. The trim removed 3 bases at V and 4 bases at J, leaving 6 bases unmatched. The protocol was immunoSEQ multiplex PCR, while the TCRdb copy is restricted to in-frame clones and leaves out a portion. Found here are 2,900 or so clones, roughly 30% of them singletons; the top ten hold less than 15%. A few counts support this clone. The clonotype originates from a man aged 18-49 years with stage I lung adenocarcinoma. The sample was lung tumor tissue, taken before any cancer treatment. The rearrangement uses TRBV30 and TRBJ1-2; 9 nucleotides line up with TRBD1. The CDR3 nucleotides read TGTGCCTGGAGGAGGACAGGGGAGGGCTATGGCTACACCTTC. It specifies CAWRRTGEGYGYTF.